The 5 T cell receptor beta chains below were found in one sample sequenced in a study of T-cell reconstitution after alpha-beta-depleted transplantation in children. It was with unique molecular identifiers that the TCRbeta library was prepared. TCRdb re-analysed the PCR reads in MiXCR, keeping a single row per CDR3 protein. Among 400,000 to 450,000 distinct CDR3 sequences listed, 43% were seen once. Sequencing was performed on PBMCs, taken before TCRalphabeta/CD19-depleted stem cell transplant. These receptors originate from a girl aged 2-10 years with aplastic anemia, due to receive a stem cell transplant.

In this sample, this clonotype turned up many times. The CDR3 is CSATGTEKAGAYEQYF. In nucleotides, the CDR3 is TGCAGTGCTACCGGGACCGAGAAAGCAGGGGCCTACGAGCAGTACTTC. The chain joins TRBV20-1 to TRBJ2-7, with D perhaps matching TRBD1 (6 bases). Trimming took off 4 bases at V and 2 bases at J, with 21 bases between the two ends. The CDR3 loop spans 16 amino acids. The germline gives CDR1 DFQATT, CDR2 SNEGSKA (reference sequence).

V usage is TRBV28 and J usage is TRBJ2-3, with D maybe TRBD2 (5 bases). V lost 4 bases and J lost 6, with 8 bases in between. CDR1 MDHEN and CDR2 SYDVKM come from the germline V gene. The CDR3 is made up of 12 amino acids. The CDR3 bases are TGTGCCAGCAGTTGGACTGGGGATACGCAGTATTTT. It encodes CASSWTGDTQYF.

The V call is TRBV4-1, the J call TRBJ2-6; tentatively, D is TRBD1 (5 bases). This CDR3 region has 17 residues. V was shortened by 0 bases and J by 0 bases, with 9 bases between the two germline ends. The germline gives CDR1 MGHRA, CDR2 YSYEKL. The CDR3 region has the DNA TGCGCCAGCAGCCAAGATCTAGACAGCTCTGGGGCCAACGTCCTGACTTTC. Translation: CASSQDLDSSGANVLTF.

The chain joins TRBV6-2 or TRBV6-3 to TRBJ2-2; D gene ambiguous. CDR1 and CDR2 from the germline V gene are MNHEY and SVGEGT. The CDR3 runs to 14 residues. V lost 2 bases and J 2 bases, leaving 6 bases between the germline ends. CDR3 sequence: CASSYDGNTGELFF. The CDR3 DNA is TGTGCCAGCAGTTACGACGGCAACACCGGGGAGCTGTTTTTT.

The chain employs TRBV5-4 and TRBJ2-2; TRBD1 matches 8 bases. V lost 3 bases and J lost 7; bases outside the gene matches: 5. There are 14 residues in the CDR3. Per germline, CDR1 SGHNT and CDR2 YYREEE (reference sequence). The chain's CDR3 is CASSWQGAGGELFF. CDR3 in DNA: TGTGCCAGCAGCTGGCAGGGGGCGGGCGGGGAGCTGTTTTTT.